This TCR beta chain was captured in a study of T cell repertoires in cytomegalovirus infection. MiXCR was run by TCRdb on the reads, yielding one entry per CDR3 protein. This sample has over 250,000 distinct CDR3 sequences, with about a quarter found just once. The length of the CDR3 is 13 residues. Germline CDR1 is MDHEN and CDR2 is SYDVKM. V dropped 7 bases and J dropped 2 bases, with 12 bases sitting between them. Only a few counts were recorded for this clonotype. The source is a human donor in good health (CMV status not recorded). Some clones in this sample may be carry-over from other donors' samples. V and J are TRBV28 and TRBJ2-7; either TRBD1 or TRBD2 may supply D (5 bases each). The source material was PBMCs. CDR3 in DNA: TGTGCCAGCAACCCGGGGCGACCCTACGAGCAGTACTTC. Protein sequence: CASNPGRPYEQYF.